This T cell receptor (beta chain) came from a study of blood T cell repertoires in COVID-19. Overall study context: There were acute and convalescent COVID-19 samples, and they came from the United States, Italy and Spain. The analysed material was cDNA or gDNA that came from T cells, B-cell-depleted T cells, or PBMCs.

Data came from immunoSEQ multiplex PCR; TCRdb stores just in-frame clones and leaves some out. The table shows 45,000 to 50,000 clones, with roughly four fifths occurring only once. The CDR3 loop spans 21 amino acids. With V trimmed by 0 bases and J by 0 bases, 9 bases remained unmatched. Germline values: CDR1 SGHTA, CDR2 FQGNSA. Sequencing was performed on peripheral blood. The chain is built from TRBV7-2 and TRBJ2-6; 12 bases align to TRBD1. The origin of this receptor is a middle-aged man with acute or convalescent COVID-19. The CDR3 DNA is TGTGCCAGCAGCTTAGCCGTGGGACAGGGGGCAGGGAGCTCTGGGGCCAACGTCCTGACTTTC. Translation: CASSLAVGQGAGSSGANVLTF.